A selection of T cell receptor beta chains follows, all from one sample in a study of regulatory T cells in long-lasting Graves disease. MiXCR, run by TCRdb on the multiplex PCR reads, gives a single entry per CDR3 protein. The sample holds nearly 350,000 distinct CDR3 sequences, 20% seen once. The sequences come from peripheral blood mononuclear cells (PBMCs), collected when the disease was refractory, from a patient treated with antithyroid drugs. These receptors all stem from a female donor with Graves disease. Each CDR3 is given with its conserved first and last residue. The D gene is left open where the match is weak. Not all rows give a size; the values are once, few, many and, for expanded clones, a class.

V gene,clone size,D gene,J gene,CDR3 DNA,CDR3 protein
TRBV19,few,TRBD1,TRBJ1-2,TGTGCCAGTAGTAAGGGGACAGGGGTTTCTGATGGCTACACCTTC,CASSKGTGVSDGYTF
TRBV6-1,few,.,TRBJ1-5,TGTGCCAGTGCCTCGACAGGAGTCTATAGCAATCAGCCCCAGCATTTT,CASASTGVYSNQPQHF
TRBV6-1,many,TRBD2,TRBJ2-7,TGTGCCAGCAGCACTCTGACTAGCCTCGCCTACGAGCAGTACTTC,CASSTLTSLAYEQYF
TRBV7-2,few,TRBD2,TRBJ2-5,TGTGCGTCGCGGGCGGGAGGGGAGACCCAGTACTTC,CASRAGGETQYF
TRBV7-9,.,.,TRBJ1-6,TGTGCCAGCGGGGTTGGGGAGCATTCACCCCTCCACTTT,CASGVGEHSPLHF
TRBV6-2/TRBV6-3,once,.,TRBJ2-1,TGTGCCAGCAGTTACTCGCCGACAGAAACCTTTAATAATGAGCAGTTCTTC,CASSYSPTETFNNEQFF
TRBV2,.,.,TRBJ2-6,TGTGCCAGCAGTGAGAATGGGGCCAACGTCCTGACTTTC,CASSENGANVLTF
TRBV7-9,many,TRBD2,TRBJ2-5,TGTGCCAGCACCAGAGTATCTAGCGGGGGGCTAGTAGAGACCCAGTACTTC,CASTRVSSGGLVETQYF
TRBV6-1,few,.,TRBJ2-2,TGTGCCAGCAGTGTCTACGGCTGGGAGCTGTTTTTT,CASSVYGWELFF
TRBV12-3/TRBV12-4,many,.,TRBJ1-1,TGTGCCAGCAGTTTTGGCAGGGATACTGAAGCTTTCTTT,CASSFGRDTEAFF
TRBV20-1,.,TRBD1,TRBJ2-7,TGCAGTGCTAGAGGGACAGGCCGTGGCTACGAGCAGTACTTC,CSARGTGRGYEQYF
TRBV7-2,many,TRBD1,TRBJ1-1,TGTGCCAGCAGCGCCGACAGGGTGAGTGAAGCTTTCTTT,CASSADRVSEAFF
TRBV11-2,few,TRBD1,TRBJ1-5,TGTGCCAGCAGCCTGCAGGGACAGATCAATCAGCCCCAGCATTTT,CASSLQGQINQPQHF
TRBV12-3/TRBV12-4,many,.,TRBJ1-5,TGTGCCAGCAGTTTAGCCCAGGGAGTTCAGCCCCAGCATTTT,CASSLAQGVQPQHF
TRBV13,.,.,TRBJ1-2,TGTGCCAGCAGCTTAGTTGTACAGGGACGCGGCTACACCTTC,CASSLVVQGRGYTF
TRBV2,many,.,TRBJ1-4,TGTGCCAGCAGTGAGTGGCCTAATGAAAAACTGTTTTTT,CASSEWPNEKLFF
TRBV15,.,.,TRBJ1-5,TGTGCCACCAGCAGAGATTTGAGGGAGGGCAATCAGCCCCAGCATTTT,CATSRDLREGNQPQHF
TRBV18,many,.,TRBJ2-5,TGTGCCAGCTCACCAGTTTCCGGGGGCCAAGAGACCCAGTACTTC,CASSPVSGGQETQYF
TRBV6-5,few,.,TRBJ1-1,TGTGCCAGCAGTTACTCGCAGATAAAAGGACAAGCAAGGAACACTGAAGCTTTCTTT,CASSYSQIKGQARNTEAFF
TRBV9,.,.,TRBJ1-5,TGTGCCAGCAGCACAACAGGGACGAATCAGCCCCAGCATTTT,CASSTTGTNQPQHF
TRBV6-5,few,.,TRBJ1-6,TGTGCCAGCAGTTACTCGGGCAGGGTTGACTCACCCCTCCACTTT,CASSYSGRVDSPLHF
TRBV27,.,.,TRBJ2-7,TGTGCCAGCGCGCGCAGGGCCTCCTACGAGCAGTACTTC,CASARRASYEQYF
TRBV12-3/TRBV12-4,many,.,TRBJ2-7,TGTGCCAGCAGTTCACAGGGGGTAGCGAGCGGGAGGTTGTACGAGCAGTACTTC,CASSSQGVASGRLYEQYF
TRBV6-1,.,.,TRBJ1-2,TGTGCCAGCAGAGGACGGGGCGTTGGCTACACCTTC,CASRGRGVGYTF
TRBV7-8,.,.,TRBJ1-2,TGTGCCAGCAGCTTGGATACAGGGCCCTATGGCTACACCTTC,CASSLDTGPYGYTF
TRBV11-2,many,.,TRBJ1-6,TGTGCCAGCAGCTTAGCGGGGTTTAGAAATTCACCCCTCCACTTT,CASSLAGFRNSPLHF
TRBV7-2,.,.,TRBJ2-5,TGTGCCAGCAGCTTTAGGAGAACCGCTGAGACCCAGTACTTC,CASSFRRTAETQYF
TRBV12-3/TRBV12-4,many,TRBD1,TRBJ1-5,TGTGCCAGCAGTCGGGACAGGGGAAGCAATCAGCCCCAGCATTTT,CASSRDRGSNQPQHF
TRBV20-1,few,TRBD1,TRBJ2-5,TGCAGTGCTAGCGGGGACAGGCTGGGTGAGACCCAGTACTTC,CSASGDRLGETQYF
TRBV3-1,many,.,TRBJ1-4,TGTGCCAGCAGCCGGGACCTACCGTCCTGGGCTAATGAAAAACTGTTTTTT,CASSRDLPSWANEKLFF
TRBV6-1,many,.,TRBJ1-5,TGTGCCAGCAGTCGGAGGCCAGGGAGATTGAATCAGCCCCAGCATTTT,CASSRRPGRLNQPQHF
TRBV6-1,few,.,TRBJ1-2,TGTGCCAGCAGCCGGGTCCCTAACTATGGCTACACCTTC,CASSRVPNYGYTF
TRBV19,.,.,TRBJ1-1,TGTGCCAGTAGTATGCCCCTGACAGGGAACACTGAAGCTTTCTTT,CASSMPLTGNTEAFF
TRBV15,.,.,TRBJ2-1,TGTGCCACCAGCAGAACGGTCCAGGGGAATGAGCAGTTCTTC,CATSRTVQGNEQFF
TRBV20-1,.,.,TRBJ1-1,TGCAGTGCTAGTATTGGCGCTGGAGCTTTCTTT,CSASIGAGAFF
TRBV4-1,few,.,TRBJ1-2,TGCGCCAGCAGCCAACCTCGGGAGAGGGATTCTTTCGGCTACACCTTC,CASSQPRERDSFGYTF
TRBV3-1,few,TRBD1,TRBJ1-1,TGTGCCAGCAGCCGCCGGGACAGGGGACCCACTGAAGCTTTCTTT,CASSRRDRGPTEAFF
TRBV4-1,once,.,TRBJ1-5,TGCGCCAGCAGCCAAGGGATCCTCACATCCGGCAATCAGCCCCAGCATTTT,CASSQGILTSGNQPQHF
TRBV20-1,many,TRBD2,TRBJ2-2,TGCAGTGCGCCCGGACTAGCGGGAGATGACGGGGAGCTGTTTTTT,CSAPGLAGDDGELFF
TRBV12-3/TRBV12-4,few,TRBD2,TRBJ2-3,TGTGCCAGCAGTTCCAGACTAGCGGGGGGGAGGCAGTATTTT,CASSSRLAGGRQYF
TRBV4-1,.,.,TRBJ2-2,TGCGCCAGCAGCCTCCGTGAGACCACCGGGGAGCTGTTTTTT,CASSLRETTGELFF
TRBV7-2,many,TRBD1,TRBJ1-4,TGTGCCAGCAGCTCACAGGGGGTTGGGGAAAAACTGTTTTTT,CASSSQGVGEKLFF
TRBV11-2,many,TRBD1,TRBJ2-5,TGTGCCAGCAGCTTAGGACAGGGGGGAATAGAAGAGACCCAGTACTTC,CASSLGQGGIEETQYF
TRBV19,.,TRBD1,TRBJ2-2,TGTGCCAGTAGTGGCGACAGGGGGCGATCCGGGGAGCTGTTTTTT,CASSGDRGRSGELFF
TRBV19,.,.,TRBJ2-7,TGTGCCAGTAGTATTAGGGGGGTATCTAGGACAGCCTCCTACGAGCAGTACTTC,CASSIRGVSRTASYEQYF
TRBV5-1,many,.,TRBJ1-1,TGCGCCAGCAGCTTGGCAGGACCGAACACTGAAGCTTTCTTT,CASSLAGPNTEAFF
TRBV6-1,many,TRBD1,TRBJ1-1,TGTGCCAGCATCAAAAGACAGGGCGGGTGGAACACTGAAGCTTTCTTT,CASIKRQGGWNTEAFF
TRBV6-1,few,TRBD1,TRBJ1-1,TGTGCCAGCAGGGGGACCGGGACAGGTACTCCCAACACTGAAGCTTTCTTT,CASRGTGTGTPNTEAFF
TRBV7-8,many,TRBD1,TRBJ2-5,TGTGCCAGCCTTCTACTCGGACAGGGGGGAGAGACCCAGTACTTC,CASLLLGQGGETQYF